This T cell receptor beta chain was sequenced for a study of CD8 T cells in ankylosing spondylitis (dated by TCRdb to between 2016 and 2019). Regarding the study in general: The study profiled T cell receptor beta repertoires in healthy donors and ankylosing spondylitis patients to find disease-linked TCR variants. The full study cohort was made up of 25 ankylosing spondylitis patients and about a hundred healthy donors. Samples of peripheral blood were taken, and for ankylosing spondylitis patients, synovial fluid was collected as well. Findings and caveats that apply to the study as a whole: Some TCR beta motif variants had previously been reported in synovial fluid and blood of reactive arthritis patients, which suggested common disease-initiation mechanisms. Blood from ankylosing spondylitis patients appeared to be characterized by a TCR beta motif made up of several highly homologous amino acid variants. In peripheral blood, the disease-linked clones were found at relatively low frequencies and had a CD8+ phenotype. Significant enrichment of the disease-linked clones was reported in matched synovial fluid samples from ankylosing spondylitis patients.

This clonotype was counted many times. It has no known antigen specificity. No qualities accompany the bases; no much larger clone lies one base away. Instrument on record: Illumina HiSeq 2500. TCR beta libraries were prepared by quantitative 5'-RACE with molecular barcodes. Turning to the authors' computational methods: Disease-linked TCR variants were identified with a new computational method built on a probabilistic model of VDJ rearrangement. Through fastp at Q25 and MiXCR, TCRdb rebuilt clones from the public reads, retaining in-frame beta chains. When rows share a CDR3 protein, they turn into one entry using the most common DNA and genes. The authors' filters were not applied to this entry. The sample contains about 460,000 distinct CDR3 sequences, under 5.5% of them found a single time. The ten largest clones represent around 3.6% of the sample. V gives up 6 bases and J gives up 6 bases, and the segment between their germline ends measures 17 bases. Taken from cysteine to phenylalanine, the CDR3 has 14 residues. Just CDR3 DNA is preserved here, 42 bases in frame from base 1.

The clonotype was recovered from a male donor with ankylosing spondylitis. The specimen was blood, either unsorted or a sorted T cell fraction (not recorded which). The chain is made from TRBV12-3 or TRBV12-4 and TRBJ1-2; the D segment could be TRBD1, given 6 matching bases. In nucleotide form, the sequence is TGTGCCAGCAGGGTTATGACAGGAAACCATGGCTACACCTTC. Its protein reads: CASRVMTGNHGYTF.